This T cell receptor beta chain stems from a study of blood T cell repertoires in COVID-19. Study-wide context: Sites across the United States, Italy and Spain contributed samples from acute and convalescent COVID-19. T cells, B-cell-depleted T cells, or PBMCs supplied cDNA or gDNA.

The CDR3 sequence is 15 residues long. V lost 0 bases, J lost 5 bases, and 7 bases stayed unmatched. CDR1 and CDR2 (germline): SGHRS, YFSETQ. As processed by the authors: Reference gene primers were amplified, and this amplification served to estimate nucleated cell counts. Sequencing was performed with immunoSEQ multiplex PCR; in TCRdb, only in-frame clones are kept and a portion is missing. V, J and clone size derive from that table, while D and trimming were established from the DNA sequence. The sample lists under 200,000 clones; roughly 84% were seen once. The TCR sequence derives from a man between 18 and 35 years old with active or convalescent COVID-19. This chain joins TRBV5-1 and TRBJ2-7; 8 bases align to TRBD1. Specimen: peripheral blood. The CDR3 DNA is TGCGCCAGCAGCTTGGGACAGGGGAGAATAGACGAGCAGTACTTC. Translating it yields CASSLGQGRIDEQYF.